The next 7 T cell receptor beta chains were all read from a single sample in a study of cytomegalovirus exposure and HLA in healthy donors. The PCR was carried out with 60 Vbeta primers and 13 Jbeta primers. This table comes from immunoSEQ multiplex PCR, and its TCRdb copy is limited to in-frame clones, with some not included. The data show some 200,000 clones, around 80% seen once. Sequenced sample: PBMCs. These receptors all come from a boy aged 2 to 10 in good health and CMV-seronegative.

In this sample, this clone turned up once. The chain combines TRBV15 with TRBJ2-1; possibly TRBD2 for D (7 bases). The CDR3 runs to 15 residues. Trimming took off 1 base at V and 6 bases at J, with 13 bases between the two ends. The V gene's germline CDR1 is LNHNV and CDR2 YYDKDF (reference sequence). In DNA, the CDR3 is TGTGCCACCAGCAGAGGGGGGGGGCTGCTCAATGAGCAGTTCTTC. This gives the protein CATSRGGGLLNEQFF.

This clone was observed a single time. The rearrangement links TRBV4-1 to TRBJ2-1; 13 bases fit TRBD2. The CDR3 totals 15 residues. Germline lookup yields CDR1 MGHRA and CDR2 YSYEKL. V was clipped by 1 base and J by 8 bases; unmatched bases: 2. The CDR3 loop is CASSQVLAGGYEQFF. The CDR3 DNA reads as TGCGCCAGCAGCCAAGTACTAGCGGGAGGGTATGAGCAGTTCTTC.

This CDR3 reads CASSNGGGGTDEQYF. DNA of the CDR3: TGTGCCAGTAGTAACGGGGGGGGAGGGACCGACGAGCAGTACTTC. The genes are TRBV19 and TRBJ2-7; 8 bases line up with TRBD2. The CDR3 extends over 15 amino acids. Germline trimming cut 4 bases from V and 5 bases from J; bases unmatched to any gene: 10. From germline, CDR1 is LNHDA and CDR2 SQIVND (reference sequence).

DNA for the CDR3: TGTGCCAGCAGCTTGGGATGGACCACCGGGACAGGGGAGTACGAGCAGTACTTC. This gives the protein CASSLGWTTGTGEYEQYF. The chain uses TRBV5-5 and TRBJ2-7, with 10 positions matching TRBD1. The CDR3 covers 18 residues. V lost 0 bases to trimming and J lost 4 bases; unmatched junction nucleotides: 13. Per germline, CDR1 SGHKS and CDR2 YYEKEE (reference sequence).

This clone is a singleton in its sample. This chain connects TRBV7-9 to TRBJ2-3; possible D gene TRBD1, 7 bases. Trimming stripped 5 bases from V and 0 bases from J, with 15 bases between. The CDR3 covers 16 residues. In germline, CDR1 is SEHNR, CDR2 FQNEAQ (reference sequence). CDR3 in amino acids: CASSAGGQQSTDTQYF. The CDR3 region has the DNA TGTGCCAGCAGCGCCGGGGGACAGCAAAGCACAGATACGCAGTATTTT.

This chain links TRBV13 with TRBJ2-7; the D gene is possibly TRBD2 (5 bases). Trimming cost V 3 bases and J 2 bases, with 14 bases left between them. The CDR3 extends over 15 amino acids. Germline CDR1 and CDR2: PRHDT and FYEKMQ (reference sequence). Written as DNA, the CDR3 is TGTGCCAGCAGCTTTTCCCGAGGGTCTCCCTACGAGCAGTACTTC. Translating it yields CASSFSRGSPYEQYF.

This sequence joins TRBV21-1 and TRBJ2-5; the DNA was not compared with TRBD1, the D call given in the table. TRBV21-1 is tagged as a pseudogene. CDR3 length: 14 amino acids. The DNA of the CDR3 is TGTGCCAGCAGCAGGGGACAGCTCCAAGAGACCCAGTACTTC. Translated: CASSRGQLQETQYF.